This T cell receptor beta chain appears in the sequencing data of a study of T cell repertoires in cytomegalovirus infection. At the level of the study: Use of recently identified HLA-C-restricted and well-studied HLA-B-restricted CMV epitopes was part of the study. Carrying CMV and the relevant HLA type showed in public TCR beta signatures.

A note on this clonotype: The antigen is unknown.

Germline V gives CDR1 SGHVS, CDR2 FNYEAQ. This CDR3 spans 14 amino acids. Trimming left V 5 bases short and J 6 bases short, with 16 bases between. TCRdb reprocessed the reads via MiXCR and lists one record per CDR3 protein. Found here are approximately 350,000 distinct CDR3 sequences, nearly 35% of them singletons; the top ten hold less than 15%. The rearrangement joins TRBV7-6 to TRBJ1-1, with no clear D. The TCR was taken from a human donor in good health (CMV status not recorded). Some clones in this sample may be carry-over from other donors' samples. Sequenced here: cultured PBMCs, sampled from culture after CMV antigen stimulation. CDR3 in amino acids: CASSLEGIPAEAFF. DNA for the CDR3: TGTGCCAGCAGCCTAGAAGGGATACCAGCTGAAGCTTTCTTT.